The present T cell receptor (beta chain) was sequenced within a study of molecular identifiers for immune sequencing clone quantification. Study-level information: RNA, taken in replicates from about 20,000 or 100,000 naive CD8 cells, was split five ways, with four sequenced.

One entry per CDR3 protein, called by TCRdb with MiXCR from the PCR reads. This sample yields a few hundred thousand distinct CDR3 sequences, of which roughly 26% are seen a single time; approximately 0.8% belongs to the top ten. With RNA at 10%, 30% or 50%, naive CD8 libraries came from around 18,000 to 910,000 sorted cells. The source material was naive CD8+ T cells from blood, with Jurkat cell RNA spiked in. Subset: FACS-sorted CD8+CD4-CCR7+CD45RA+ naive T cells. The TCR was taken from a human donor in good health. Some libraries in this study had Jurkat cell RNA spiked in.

This CDR3 is CASSSGFSYEQYF. In nucleotides, the CDR3 is TGTGCCAGCAGTTCGGGGTTCTCCTACGAGCAGTACTTC. This sequence joins TRBV12-3 or TRBV12-4 and TRBJ2-7; D may be TRBD2 (5 bases). V lost 4 bases and J lost 0, with 7 bases in between. CDR3 length: 13 residues.